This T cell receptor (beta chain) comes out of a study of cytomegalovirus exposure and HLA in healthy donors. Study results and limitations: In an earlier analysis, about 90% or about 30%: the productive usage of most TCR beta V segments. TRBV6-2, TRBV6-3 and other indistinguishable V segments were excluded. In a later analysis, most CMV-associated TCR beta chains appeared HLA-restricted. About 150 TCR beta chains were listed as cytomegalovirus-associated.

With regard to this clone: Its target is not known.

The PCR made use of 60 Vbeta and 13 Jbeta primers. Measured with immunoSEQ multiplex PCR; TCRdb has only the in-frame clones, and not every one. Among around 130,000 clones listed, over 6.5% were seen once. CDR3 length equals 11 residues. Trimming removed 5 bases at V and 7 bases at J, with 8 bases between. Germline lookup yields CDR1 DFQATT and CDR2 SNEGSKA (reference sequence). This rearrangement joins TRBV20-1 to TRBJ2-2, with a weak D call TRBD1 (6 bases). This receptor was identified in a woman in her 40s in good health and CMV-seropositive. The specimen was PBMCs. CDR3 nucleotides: TGCAGTGCTTGGGGGCGCGGGGAGCTGTTTTTT. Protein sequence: CSAWGRGELFF.